The 8 T cell receptor beta chains listed next were all sequenced from one sample in a study of cytomegalovirus exposure and HLA in healthy donors. Primers included in the PCR were 60 Vbeta and 13 Jbeta primers. Assay: immunoSEQ multiplex PCR; the TCRdb copy retains only in-frame clones and omits some. This sample has around 170,000 clones, with approximately 80% found just once. Sample: PBMCs. These receptors were taken from a young man in good health and CMV-seronegative.

The V call is TRBV5-4, the J call TRBJ2-1; D is possibly TRBD2 (6 bases). CDR1 is SGHNT, CDR2 YYREEE, per germline (reference sequence). Between the trimmed V and J ends, which lost 2 bases and 10 bases, there was a span of 22 bases. The CDR3 extends over 16 amino acids. In DNA, the CDR3 is TGTGCCAGCAGCTTCGACCGGGACTCTAAACCCGAGGAGCAGTTCTTC. This codes for CASSFDRDSKPEEQFF.

V gene TRBV5-4 combines with J gene TRBJ1-2, with 7 bases lining up with TRBD1. Trimming took 0 bases from V and 4 from J; bases not matched to a gene: 12. The CDR3 has 17 residues. Germline V CDR1 and CDR2: SGHNT, YYREEE (reference sequence). CDR3: CASSLGGGTDLFYGYTF. The CDR3 region has the DNA TGTGCCAGCAGCTTGGGAGGCGGGACAGATCTCTTCTATGGCTACACCTTC.

The genes are TRBV7-2 and TRBJ1-1, with 8 bases aligning to TRBD1. CDR1 is SGHTA and CDR2 is FQGNSA in the germline V gene. The trim removed 1 base at V and 1 base at J, leaving 11 bases unmatched. The CDR3 extends over 18 amino acids. CDR3 in amino acids: CASSLGSGGAGWNTEAFF. In DNA form, the CDR3 reads TGTGCCAGCAGCTTAGGGTCAGGGGGCGCCGGATGGAACACTGAAGCTTTCTTT.

With regard to this clone: An end of the junction does not agree with germline; a read error may underlie this. V gene TRBV2 combines with J gene TRBJ2-7, with a weak D call TRBD2 (6 bases). In germline, CDR1 is SNHLY, CDR2 FYNNEI. CDR3 length equals 14 residues. CDR3 loop: CASSDAGRGYEQYF. The CDR3 DNA is TGTGCCAGCAGTGATGCCGGGAGAGGGTACGAACAGTACTTC.

The chain links TRBV29-1 to TRBJ2-2, with 8 nucleotides matching TRBD1. J gave up 5 bases and V 5 bases, and 4 bases lay outside the gene matches. Germline V lookup: CDR1 SQVTM, CDR2 ANQGSEA. The CDR3 consists of 13 residues. For the CDR3, the DNA is TGCAGCGTTAGACAGGGGAATACCGGGGAGCTGTTTTTT. Protein: CSVRQGNTGELFF.

This sequence joins TRBV29-1 and TRBJ2-1; no firm D call. The CDR3 is 14 residues long. Looked up from germline, CDR1 is SQVTM and CDR2 is ANQGSEA. V lost 5 bases to trimming and J lost 0 bases, with 11 bases between them. The CDR3 is CSVSKISSYNEQFF. The CDR3 nucleotides read TGCAGCGTTAGTAAGATTAGCTCCTACAATGAGCAGTTCTTC.

The rearrangement joins TRBV27 to TRBJ1-3, with unresolved D. Germline V lookup: CDR1 MNHEY, CDR2 SMNVEV (reference sequence). The CDR3 loop spans 13 amino acids. In nucleotides, the CDR3 is TGTGTGAGTCGAGGGAGAGCTGGAAACACCATATATTTT. It specifies CVSRGRAGNTIYF.

The chain has TRBV28 and TRBJ1-2, with D perhaps TRBD1 (6 bases). Germline V CDR1 and CDR2: MDHEN, SYDVKM. V was pared by 4 bases and J by 5 bases, with 17 bases between. The CDR3 sequence is 15 residues long. The CDR3 reads CASSSPLGQTYGYTF. The CDR3 nucleotides are TGTGCCAGCAGTTCACCCCTGGGACAAACTTATGGCTACACCTTC.